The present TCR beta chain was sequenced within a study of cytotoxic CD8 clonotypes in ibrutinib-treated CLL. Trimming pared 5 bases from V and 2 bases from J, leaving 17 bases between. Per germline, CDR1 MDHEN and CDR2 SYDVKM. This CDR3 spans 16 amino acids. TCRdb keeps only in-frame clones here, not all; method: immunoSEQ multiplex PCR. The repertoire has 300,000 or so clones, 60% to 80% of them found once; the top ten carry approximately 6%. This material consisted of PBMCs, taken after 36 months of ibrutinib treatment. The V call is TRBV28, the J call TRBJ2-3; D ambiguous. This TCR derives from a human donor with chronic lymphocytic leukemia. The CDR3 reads CASSPKILPTTDTQYF. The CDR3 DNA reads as TGTGCCAGCAGTCCCAAAATTCTACCGACCACAGATACGCAGTATTTT.